A selection of T cell receptor beta chains follows, all from one sample in a study of CD4+ T cells in melanoma. Measured with immunoSEQ multiplex PCR; TCRdb has only the in-frame clones, and not every one. This sample has fewer than 150,000 clones, with about 93% found just once. The receptors stem from a human donor with melanoma. The CDR3 runs from the conserved cysteine through the conserved F or W.

j_gene: TRBJ2-5
v_gene: TRBV2
CDR3aa: CASSGLAGGWTQYF

j_gene: TRBJ1-5
v_gene: TRBV30
CDR3aa: CAWSVQTGDQPQHF

j_gene: TRBJ2-5
v_gene: TRBV5-1
CDR3aa: CASSFSGTGEETQYF

j_gene: TRBJ2-5
v_gene: TRBV6-1
CDR3aa: CASSGAGGGARGETQYF

j_gene: TRBJ2-1
v_gene: TRBV5-8
CDR3aa: CASSLALGINEQFF

j_gene: TRBJ2-3
v_gene: TRBV30
CDR3aa: CAWSGGGVKDTQYF

j_gene: TRBJ1-6
v_gene: TRBV30
CDR3aa: CAWSPQLNAGSPLHF

j_gene: TRBJ2-7
v_gene: TRBV5-5
CDR3aa: CASSGLTGVPYEQYF

j_gene: TRBJ1-1
v_gene: TRBV5-6
CDR3aa: CASSLRDITEAFF

j_gene: TRBJ1-1
v_gene: TRBV19
CDR3aa: CASSIMGHLNTEAFF

j_gene: TRBJ2-2
v_gene: TRBV7-2
CDR3aa: CATAGGPPGAGELFF

j_gene: TRBJ2-5
v_gene: TRBV4-1
CDR3aa: CASSQGSGGIQETQYF

j_gene: TRBJ1-1
v_gene: TRBV18
CDR3aa: CASSPPSVSTEAFF

j_gene: TRBJ2-2
v_gene: TRBV5-1
CDR3aa: CASSLGLLVSRNTGELFF